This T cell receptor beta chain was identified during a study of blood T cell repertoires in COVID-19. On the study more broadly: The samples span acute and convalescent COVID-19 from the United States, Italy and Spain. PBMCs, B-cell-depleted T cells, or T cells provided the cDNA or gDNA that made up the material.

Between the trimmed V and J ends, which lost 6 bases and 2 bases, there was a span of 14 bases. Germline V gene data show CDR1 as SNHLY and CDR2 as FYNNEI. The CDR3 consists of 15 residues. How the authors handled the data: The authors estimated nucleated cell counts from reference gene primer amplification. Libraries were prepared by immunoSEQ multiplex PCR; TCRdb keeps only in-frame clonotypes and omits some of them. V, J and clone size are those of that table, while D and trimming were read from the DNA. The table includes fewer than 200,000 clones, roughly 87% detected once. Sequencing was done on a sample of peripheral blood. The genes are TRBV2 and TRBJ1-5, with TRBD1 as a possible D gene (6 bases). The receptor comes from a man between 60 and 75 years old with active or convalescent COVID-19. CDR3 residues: CASRGADGGNQPQHF. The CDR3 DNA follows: TGTGCCAGCAGGGGGGCGGACGGGGGCAATCAGCCCCAGCATTTT.